This TCR beta chain was documented in a study of OX40 agonist ivuxolimab in advanced cancers. Concerning the study at large: The costimulatory receptor OX40 (CD134) was targeted by ivuxolimab, a fully human IgG2 agonistic monoclonal antibody. Partial responses occurred in three dose-escalation patients, of whom one had hepatocellular carcinoma and two had cutaneous melanoma. Intravenous ivuxolimab was administered to patients every 2 weeks at six dose levels: 0.01, 0.1, 0.3, 1.5, 3 and 10 mg/kg. Of the roughly 51 patients in dose escalation, 19 had hepatocellular carcinoma, approximately 15 had melanoma, 9 had renal cell carcinoma and 9 had head and neck cancer. The dose-escalation cohort was around 83% male with a mean age of approximately 60 years, ranging from roughly 23 to 79. The point of sequencing TCRbeta in the periphery was to test whether ivuxolimab changed TCR sequence diversity and drove clonal T-cell expansion. Prior anti-PD-1, anti-PD-L1 or anti-CTLA-4 therapy was permitted, and 40% of dose-escalation patients had received checkpoint inhibitors. The paper covers the monotherapy dose-escalation part of the phase I ivuxolimab trial, which included N = 52 patients.

Genomic DNA was extracted from sorted cells for sequencing of the TCRbeta CDR3 region. The immunoSEQ Assay was used for sequencing of TCRbeta CDR3 regions. TCRdb limited this immuneACCESS table to in-frame rearrangements with V and J called. A share of clones is missing; checked studies link under half to unresolved V genes, and the rest is unexplained. For this sample there are 50,000 to 75,000 clones; 87% appear just once. The ten largest clones add up to approximately 0.39% of the sample. Patients with a history of autoimmune disease or receiving systemic immunosuppression were excluded from the trial. Peripheral blood for TCR sequencing was collected from all dose cohorts at baseline, on cycle 4 day 1, and on cycle 7 day 1. The samples were drawn from a first-in-human, open-label, multicenter phase I dose-escalation trial of ivuxolimab. Adults with locally advanced or metastatic head and neck squamous cell, hepatocellular, melanoma or renal cell carcinoma were enrolled in the trial. CD4+ and CD8+ T cells were sorted separately from peripheral blood before TCR sequencing.

The germline V gene provides CDR1 KGHSH and CDR2 LQKENI. Trimming at the junction amounts to 4 bases on V and 0 bases on J, and the germline ends lie 13 bases apart. The CDR3 numbers 16 residues from cysteine through phenylalanine. Only the CDR3 portion is preserved as DNA: 48 bases, with reading frame beginning at the first base. Note on this clone: The antigen this receptor binds is unknown. Base qualities are missing; no much larger clone stands one base away.

Summary of the overall study and its limitations: Antigen specificity was not determined for the clonally expanded peripheral T cells. At doses from 0.1 to 3.0 mg/kg, clonal expansion was seen in both CD4+ and CD8+ blood T cells between baseline and week 6. After ivuxolimab, more expanded clones were found on average in CD8+ T cells than in CD4+ T cells. Low levels of normalized T-cell clonal expansion were also seen in some patients who did not respond. In the 0.1-3.0 mg/kg groups, partial responders were among the patients with the lowest normalized peripheral clonal expansion, particularly in CD8+ T cells.

Sequencing was performed on CD4+ or CD8+ T cells sorted from blood, taken in a trial of the OX40 agonist ivuxolimab. The chain uses TRBV18 and TRBJ1-5, and the D gene may be TRBD1, 5 bases matching. The clonotype originates from an adult with an advanced solid tumor such as melanoma, head and neck, liver or kidney cancer. The DNA is as follows: TGTGCCAGCTCACTCCAGGGACTACGTAGCAATCAGCCCCAGCATTTT. Its protein is CASSLQGLRSNQPQHF.